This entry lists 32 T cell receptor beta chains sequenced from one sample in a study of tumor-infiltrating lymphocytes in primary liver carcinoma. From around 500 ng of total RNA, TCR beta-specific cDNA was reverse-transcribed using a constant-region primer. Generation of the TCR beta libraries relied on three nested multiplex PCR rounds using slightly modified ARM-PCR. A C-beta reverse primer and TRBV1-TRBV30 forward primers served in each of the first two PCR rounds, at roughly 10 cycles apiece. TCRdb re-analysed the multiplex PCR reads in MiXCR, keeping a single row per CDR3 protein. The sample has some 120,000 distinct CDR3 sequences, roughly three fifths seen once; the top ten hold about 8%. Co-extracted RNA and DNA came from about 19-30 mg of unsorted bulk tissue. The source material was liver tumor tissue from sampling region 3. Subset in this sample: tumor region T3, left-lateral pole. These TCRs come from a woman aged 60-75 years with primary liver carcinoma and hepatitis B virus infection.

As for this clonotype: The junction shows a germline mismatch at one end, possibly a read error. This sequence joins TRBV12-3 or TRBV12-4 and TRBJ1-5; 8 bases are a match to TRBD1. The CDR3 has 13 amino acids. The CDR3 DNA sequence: TGTGCCAGCAAGACAGGGGTCAATCGGCCCCAGCAGTTT. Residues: CASKTGVNRPQQF.

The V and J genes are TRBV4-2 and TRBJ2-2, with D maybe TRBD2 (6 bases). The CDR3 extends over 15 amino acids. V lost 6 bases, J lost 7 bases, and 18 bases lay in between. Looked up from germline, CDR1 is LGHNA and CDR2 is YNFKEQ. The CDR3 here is CASSHRLDPVGELFF. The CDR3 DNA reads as TGTGCCAGCAGTCACCGACTAGACCCGGTCGGGGAGCTGTTTTTT.

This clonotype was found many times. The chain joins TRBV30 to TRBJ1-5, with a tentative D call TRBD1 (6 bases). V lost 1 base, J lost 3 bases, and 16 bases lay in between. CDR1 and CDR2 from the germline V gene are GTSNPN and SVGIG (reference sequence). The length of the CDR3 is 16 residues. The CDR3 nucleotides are TGTGCCTGGAGTGCCCACCTTGGGGGGGCCAATCAGCCCCAGCATTTT. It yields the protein CAWSAHLGGANQPQHF.

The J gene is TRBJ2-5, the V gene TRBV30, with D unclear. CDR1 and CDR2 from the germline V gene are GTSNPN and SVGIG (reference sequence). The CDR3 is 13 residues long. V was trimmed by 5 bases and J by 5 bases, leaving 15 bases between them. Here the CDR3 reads CAWGGIIRETQYF. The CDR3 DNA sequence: TGTGCCTGGGGTGGGATTATCCGGGAGACCCAGTACTTC.

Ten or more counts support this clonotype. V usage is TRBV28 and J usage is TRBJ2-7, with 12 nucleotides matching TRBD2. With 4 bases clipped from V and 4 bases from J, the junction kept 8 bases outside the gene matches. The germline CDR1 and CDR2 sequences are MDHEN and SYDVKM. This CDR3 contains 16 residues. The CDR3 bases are TGTGCCAGCAGTTCTAGCGGGAGGGCCGTTTTTTACGAGCAGTACTTC. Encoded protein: CASSSSGRAVFYEQYF.

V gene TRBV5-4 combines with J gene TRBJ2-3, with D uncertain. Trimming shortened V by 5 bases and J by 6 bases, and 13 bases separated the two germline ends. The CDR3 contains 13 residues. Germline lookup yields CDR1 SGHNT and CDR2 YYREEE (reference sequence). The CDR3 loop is CASSTSAVDTQYF. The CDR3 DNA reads TGTGCCAGCAGTACCTCGGCCGTCGATACGCAGTATTTT.

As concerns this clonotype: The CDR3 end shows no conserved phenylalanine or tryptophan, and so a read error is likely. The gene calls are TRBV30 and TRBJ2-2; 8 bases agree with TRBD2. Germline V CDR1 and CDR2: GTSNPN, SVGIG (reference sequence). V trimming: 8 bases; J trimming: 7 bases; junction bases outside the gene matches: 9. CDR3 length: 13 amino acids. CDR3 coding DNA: TGTGCCCCTGAGCGGGAGTTGGTCGGGGAGCTGTTTTCT. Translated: CAPERELVGELFS.

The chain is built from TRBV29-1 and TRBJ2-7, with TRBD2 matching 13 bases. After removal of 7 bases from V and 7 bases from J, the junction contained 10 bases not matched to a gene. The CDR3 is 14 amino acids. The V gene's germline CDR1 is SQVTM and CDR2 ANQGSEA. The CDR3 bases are TGCAGCGCCGAACTAGCGGGAGGGCCTAGTGAGCAGTACTTC. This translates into CSAELAGGPSEQYF.

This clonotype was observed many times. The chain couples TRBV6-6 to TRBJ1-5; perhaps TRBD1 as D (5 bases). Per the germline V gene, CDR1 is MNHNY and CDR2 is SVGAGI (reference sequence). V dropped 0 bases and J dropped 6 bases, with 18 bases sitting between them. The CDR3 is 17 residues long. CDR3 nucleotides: TGTGCCAGCAGTTACTCGAAGGTGGCAGGGACCGGTCAGCCCCAGCATTTT. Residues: CASSYSKVAGTGQPQHF.

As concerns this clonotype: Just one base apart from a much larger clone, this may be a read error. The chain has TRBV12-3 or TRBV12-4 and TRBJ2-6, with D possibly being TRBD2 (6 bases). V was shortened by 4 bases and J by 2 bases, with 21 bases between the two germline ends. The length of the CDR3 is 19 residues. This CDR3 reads CASSWDSPGPMTGANVLTF. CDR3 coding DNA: TGTGCCAGCAGTTGGGACTCCCCAGGGCCAATGACTGGGGCCAACGTCCTGACTTTC.

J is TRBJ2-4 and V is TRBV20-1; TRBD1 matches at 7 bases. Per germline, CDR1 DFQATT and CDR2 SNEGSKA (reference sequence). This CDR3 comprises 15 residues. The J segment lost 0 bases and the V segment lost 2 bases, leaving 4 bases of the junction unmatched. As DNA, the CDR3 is TGCAGTGCTAGATCGGGACAGTTAGCCAAAAACATTCAGTACTTC. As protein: CSARSGQLAKNIQYF.

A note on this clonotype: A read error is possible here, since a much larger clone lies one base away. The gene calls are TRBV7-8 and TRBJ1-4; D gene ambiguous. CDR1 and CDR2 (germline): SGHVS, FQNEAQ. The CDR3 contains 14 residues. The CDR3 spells CASSSPRLNEELFF. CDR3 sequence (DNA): TGTGCCAGCAGCTCCCCGAGGCTCAATGAAGAACTGTTTTTT.

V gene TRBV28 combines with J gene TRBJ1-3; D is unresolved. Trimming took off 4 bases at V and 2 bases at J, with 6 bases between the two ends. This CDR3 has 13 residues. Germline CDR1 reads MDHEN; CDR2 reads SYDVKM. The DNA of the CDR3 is TGTGCCAGCAGTTGGCCAGCTGGAAACACCATATATTTT. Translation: CASSWPAGNTIYF.

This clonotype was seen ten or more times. CDR3 DNA sequence: TGCAGTGTTAACCGGGACAGGGGCTACGAGCAGTACTTC. It specifies CSVNRDRGYEQYF. The rearrangement links TRBV20-1 to TRBJ2-7, with TRBD1 matching 10 bases. CDR3 length equals 13 residues. V lost 7 bases to trimming and J lost 3 bases; unmatched junction nucleotides: 6. Germline values: CDR1 DFQATT, CDR2 SNEGSKA (reference sequence).

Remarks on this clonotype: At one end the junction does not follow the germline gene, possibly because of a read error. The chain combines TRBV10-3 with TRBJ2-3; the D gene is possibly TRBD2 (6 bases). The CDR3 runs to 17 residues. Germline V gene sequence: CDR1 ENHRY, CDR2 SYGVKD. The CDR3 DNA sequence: TGTGCCATCAGTAAGTCTTGGGGTAGCGGCCAGACAGATACGCAGTATTTT. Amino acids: CAISKSWGSGQTDTQYF.

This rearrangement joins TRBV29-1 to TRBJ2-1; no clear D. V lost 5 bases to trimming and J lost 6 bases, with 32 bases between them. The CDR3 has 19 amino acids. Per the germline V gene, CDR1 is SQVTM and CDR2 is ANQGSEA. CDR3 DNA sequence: TGCAGCGTTTCTGAACTCAAGAACGCCCCTAGTGGGTACTGCAATGAGCAGTTCTTC. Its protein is CSVSELKNAPSGYCNEQFF.

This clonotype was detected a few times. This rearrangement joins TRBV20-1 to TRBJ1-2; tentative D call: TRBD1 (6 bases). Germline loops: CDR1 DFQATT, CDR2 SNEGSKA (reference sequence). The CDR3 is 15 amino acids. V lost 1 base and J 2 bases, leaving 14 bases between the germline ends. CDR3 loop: CSARGGGLPNYGYTF. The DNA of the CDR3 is TGCAGTGCTAGAGGAGGGGGACTCCCCAACTATGGCTACACCTTC.

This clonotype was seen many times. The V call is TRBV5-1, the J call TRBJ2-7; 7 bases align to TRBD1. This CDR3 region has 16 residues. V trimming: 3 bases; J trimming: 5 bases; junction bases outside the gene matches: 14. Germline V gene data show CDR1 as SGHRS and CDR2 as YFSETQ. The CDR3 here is CASSSTLRAGGNEQYF. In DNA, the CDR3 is TGCGCCAGCAGCTCGACTTTGCGTGCAGGGGGAAACGAGCAGTACTTC.

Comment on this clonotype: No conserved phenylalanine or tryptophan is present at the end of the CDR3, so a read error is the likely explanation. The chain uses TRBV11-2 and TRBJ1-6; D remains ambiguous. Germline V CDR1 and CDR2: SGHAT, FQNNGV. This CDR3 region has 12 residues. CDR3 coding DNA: TGTGCCTGCAGCTTAGATACCGGGCCCCTCCACTCT. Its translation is CACSLDTGPLHS.

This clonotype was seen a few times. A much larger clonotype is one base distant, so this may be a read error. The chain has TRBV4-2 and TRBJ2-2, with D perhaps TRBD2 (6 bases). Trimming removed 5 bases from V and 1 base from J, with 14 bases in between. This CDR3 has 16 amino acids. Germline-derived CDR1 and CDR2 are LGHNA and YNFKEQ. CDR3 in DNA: TGTGCCAGCAGCTATATGGGACTCAAGAACACCGGGGAGCTGTTTTTT. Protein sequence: CASSYMGLKNTGELFF.

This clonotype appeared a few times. CDR3: CASSSRPGAPDTQYF. CDR3 DNA sequence: TGTGCCAGCTCCTCCCGCCCAGGGGCTCCAGATACGCAGTATTTT. The rearrangement links TRBV28 to TRBJ2-3, with D perhaps TRBD1 (6 bases). The CDR3 loop spans 15 amino acids. Looked up from germline, CDR1 is MDHEN and CDR2 is SYDVKM. The germline V and J ends were trimmed by 8 bases and 4 bases, with 19 bases remaining between them.

The CDR3 region has the DNA TGTGCCAGCAGCTTGGCGGGACTAGCGCGATTGGGCGAGCAGTACTTC. Residues: CASSLAGLARLGEQYF. V usage is TRBV5-6 and J usage is TRBJ2-7, with TRBD2 matching 10 bases. This CDR3 contains 16 residues. Germline V gene data show CDR1 as SGHDT and CDR2 as YYEEEE. After removal of 0 bases from V and 6 bases from J, the junction contained 9 bases not matched to a gene.

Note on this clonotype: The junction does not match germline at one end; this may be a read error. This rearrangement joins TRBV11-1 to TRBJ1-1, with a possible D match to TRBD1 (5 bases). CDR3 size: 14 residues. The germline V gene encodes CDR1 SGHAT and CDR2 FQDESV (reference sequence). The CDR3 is CDSSQDILKTEAFF. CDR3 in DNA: TGTGACAGCAGCCAGGACATATTGAAGACTGAAGCTTTCTTT.

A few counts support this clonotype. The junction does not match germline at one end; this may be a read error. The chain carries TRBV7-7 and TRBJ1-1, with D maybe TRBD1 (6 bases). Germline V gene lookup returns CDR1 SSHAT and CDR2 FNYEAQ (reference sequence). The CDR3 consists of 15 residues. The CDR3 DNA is TGTGCTAGCAGCTTTGCCGGACAGCCGAACACTGAAGCTTTCTTT. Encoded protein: CASSFAGQPNTEAFF.

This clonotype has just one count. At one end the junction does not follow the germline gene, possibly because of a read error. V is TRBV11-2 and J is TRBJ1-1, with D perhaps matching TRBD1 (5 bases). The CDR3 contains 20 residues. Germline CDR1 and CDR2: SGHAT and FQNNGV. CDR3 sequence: CDSSPHQHGHLRFCGYEAFF. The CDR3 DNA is TGTGACAGCAGCCCACATCAGCACGGACACCTTCGCTTTTGCGGTTATGAAGCTTTCTTT. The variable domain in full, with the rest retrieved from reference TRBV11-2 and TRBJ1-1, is EAGVAQSPRYKIIEKRQSVAFWCNPISGHATLYWYQQILGQGPKLLIQFQNNGVVDDSQLPKDRFSAERLKGVDSTLKIQPAKLEDSAVYLCDSSPHQHGHLRFCGYEAFFGQGTRLTVV.

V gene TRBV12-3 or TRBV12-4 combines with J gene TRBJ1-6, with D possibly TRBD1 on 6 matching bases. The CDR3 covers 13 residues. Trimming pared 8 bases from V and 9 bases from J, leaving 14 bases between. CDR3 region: CASGSKGGSPLHF. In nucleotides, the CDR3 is TGTGCCAGCGGTTCGAAGGGGGGTTCACCCCTCCACTTT.

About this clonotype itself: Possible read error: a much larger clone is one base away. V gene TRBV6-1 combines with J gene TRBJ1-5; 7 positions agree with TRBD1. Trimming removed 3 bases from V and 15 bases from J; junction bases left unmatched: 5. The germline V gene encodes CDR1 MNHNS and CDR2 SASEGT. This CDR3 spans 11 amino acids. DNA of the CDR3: TGTGCCAGCAGTGAGGAACAGGGGATGCATTTT. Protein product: CASSEEQGMHF.

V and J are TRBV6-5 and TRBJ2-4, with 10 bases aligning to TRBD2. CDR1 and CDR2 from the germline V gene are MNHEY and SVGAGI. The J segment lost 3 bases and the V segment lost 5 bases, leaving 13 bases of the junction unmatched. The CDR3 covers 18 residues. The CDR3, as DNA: TGTGCCAGCAGTGGTTCTAGCGGGAGTGGTATTGTCAAAAACATTCAGTACTTC. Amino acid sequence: CASSGSSGSGIVKNIQYF.

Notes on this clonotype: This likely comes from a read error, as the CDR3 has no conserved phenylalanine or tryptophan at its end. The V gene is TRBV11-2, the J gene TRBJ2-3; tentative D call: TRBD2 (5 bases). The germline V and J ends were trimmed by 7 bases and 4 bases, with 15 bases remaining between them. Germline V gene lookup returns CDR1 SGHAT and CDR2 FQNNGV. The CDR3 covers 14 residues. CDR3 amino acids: CASIPAGRADTQYL. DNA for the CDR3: TGTGCCAGCATCCCAGCCGGGCGGGCAGATACGCAGTATTTA.

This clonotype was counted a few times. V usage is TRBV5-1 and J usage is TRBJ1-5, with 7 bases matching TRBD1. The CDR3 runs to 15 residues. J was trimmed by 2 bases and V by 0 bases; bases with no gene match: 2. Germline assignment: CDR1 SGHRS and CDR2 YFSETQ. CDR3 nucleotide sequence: TGCGCCAGCAGCTTGGAAGGGGGCGGCAATCAGCCCCAGCATTTT. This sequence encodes CASSLEGGGNQPQHF. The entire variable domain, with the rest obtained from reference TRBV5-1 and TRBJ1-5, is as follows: KAGVTQTPRYLIKTRGQQVTLSCSPISGHRSVSWYQQTPGQGLQFLFEYFSETQRNKGNFPGRFSGRQFSNSRSEMNVSTLELGDSALYLCASSLEGGGNQPQHFGDGTRLSIL.

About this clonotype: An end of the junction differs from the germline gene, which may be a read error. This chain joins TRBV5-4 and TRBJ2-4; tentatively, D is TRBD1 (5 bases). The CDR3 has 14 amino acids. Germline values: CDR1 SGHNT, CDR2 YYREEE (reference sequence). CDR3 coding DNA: TGTGCCGGCAGCTTGGAAGGGGTCAAAAACATTCAGTACTTC. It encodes CAGSLEGVKNIQYF.

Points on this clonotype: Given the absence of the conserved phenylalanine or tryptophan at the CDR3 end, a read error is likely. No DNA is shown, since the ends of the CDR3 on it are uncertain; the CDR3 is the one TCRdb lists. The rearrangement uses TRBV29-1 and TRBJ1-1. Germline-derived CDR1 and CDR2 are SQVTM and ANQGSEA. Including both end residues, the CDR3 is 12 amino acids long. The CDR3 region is CSVGPVGTEVFL.